This is a list of T cell receptor beta chains from one sample in a study of early T cells in non-severe SARS-CoV-2 infection. Using its own MiXCR run on the 5' RACE reads, TCRdb lists one record per CDR3 protein. The sample records about 64,000 distinct CDR3 sequences, around 10% being singletons. The sequences come from whole blood, collected at baseline. The receptors were sampled from an adult who was a healthcare worker with PCR-confirmed SARS-CoV-2 infection or an uninfected control (not recorded which). CDR3s include the opening cysteine and the closing phenylalanine or tryptophan. A D gene is named only where the DNA matches it firmly. Expanded clones are given a class, and other clones once, few, many or no size at all.

abundance	v_gene	d_gene	j_gene	CDR3nt	CDR3aa
-	TRBV12-5	TRBD2	TRBJ2-1	TGTGCTAGTGTCGTTAGCGGGGGCAACAATGAGCAGTTCTTC	CASVVSGGNNEQFF
-	TRBV7-9	-	TRBJ2-7	TGTGCCAGTATCGGGACACCATCCTACGAGCAGTACTTC	CASIGTPSYEQYF
many	TRBV20-1	TRBD2	TRBJ2-2	TGCAGTGCTATAAGCGGGGGTGGCACCGGGGAGCTGTTTTTT	CSAISGGGTGELFF
-	TRBV5-1	TRBD1	TRBJ1-1	TGCGCCAGCAGCTTACAGGGGGAGTGGGCTTTCTTT	CASSLQGEWAFF
few	TRBV29-1	-	TRBJ1-5	TGCAGCGTTGAAAACGATCTCAGGGGTCCCCAGAGCAATCAGCCCCAGCATTTT	CSVENDLRGPQSNQPQHF
few	TRBV6-5	-	TRBJ2-7	TGTGCCAGCAGGAGGACAGAGGAAATTTCCTACGAGCAGTACTTC	CASRRTEEISYEQYF
medium-sized	TRBV12-3/TRBV12-4	-	TRBJ2-2	TGTGCCAGCAGTCAGGGATCCGGGGAGCTGTTTTTT	CASSQGSGELFF
few	TRBV7-3	TRBD2	TRBJ2-2	TGTGCCAGTAGCGGGGGGTCGAACACCGGGGAGCTGTTTTTT	CASSGGSNTGELFF
few	TRBV12-3/TRBV12-4	TRBD1	TRBJ1-3	TGTGCCAGCAGCCGCACAGGGGGCGCCACCATATATTTT	CASSRTGGATIYF
few	TRBV6-1	TRBD1	TRBJ1-1	TGTGCCAGCAGTGTGGGGGACAGGTTGAACACTGAAGCTTTCTTT	CASSVGDRLNTEAFF
few	TRBV20-1	TRBD2	TRBJ2-5	TGCAGTGCTACTAGCGGGGGCTTTCAAGAGACCCAGTACTTC	CSATSGGFQETQYF
-	TRBV5-5	-	TRBJ2-7	TGTGCCAGCAGCGCTGGGATTCGATACGAGCAGTACTTC	CASSAGIRYEQYF
many	TRBV7-6	-	TRBJ2-1	TGTGCCAGCAGCTCCCAAGACTTCGAGCAGTTCTTC	CASSSQDFEQFF
-	TRBV29-1	-	TRBJ2-1	TGCAGCGTTGAAGGGCACTGGGCAGAAATCTACAATGAGCAGTTCTTC	CSVEGHWAEIYNEQFF
-	TRBV10-2	TRBD1	TRBJ2-7	TGCGCCAGAAAAAACAGGGGACCCCAATACGAGCAGTACTTC	CARKNRGPQYEQYF
few	TRBV29-1	-	TRBJ1-1	TGCAGCGGCCGGAACACTGAAGCTTTCTTT	CSGRNTEAFF
-	TRBV10-3	-	TRBJ2-5	TGTGCCATCAGTGGAGTCTCACAGGCGGAGACCCAGTACTTC	CAISGVSQAETQYF
few	TRBV5-1	-	TRBJ2-7	TGCGCCAGCAAAGGACAGCCAGCCTACGAGCAGTACTTC	CASKGQPAYEQYF
many	TRBV5-1	-	TRBJ1-2	TGCGCCAGCAGCTTCGGTCATGGCTACACCTTC	CASSFGHGYTF
-	TRBV12-3/TRBV12-4	-	TRBJ1-4	TGTGCCAGCAGTCTAGGTGTTGGAGCGGGAATCGAAAAACTGTTTTTT	CASSLGVGAGIEKLFF
-	TRBV27	-	TRBJ2-7	TGTGCCAGCAGTTTATTCCGACCCTACGAGCAGTACTTC	CASSLFRPYEQYF
-	TRBV6-2/TRBV6-3	-	TRBJ2-7	TGTGCCAGCAGTTATCAGGACGGCTACGAGCAGTACTTC	CASSYQDGYEQYF
many	TRBV6-1	-	TRBJ1-1	TGTGCCAGCAGGCCCACGCGGGACCTCCAGGAAGCTTTCTTT	CASRPTRDLQEAFF
-	TRBV7-9	-	TRBJ2-3	TGTGCCAGCAGCTACCAAGGAGCTACAGATACGCAGTATTTT	CASSYQGATDTQYF
-	TRBV25-1	-	TRBJ2-5	TGTGCCAGCAGCGTAATGGGGAGCCAAGAGACCCAGTACTTC	CASSVMGSQETQYF
many	TRBV25-1	-	TRBJ2-6	TGTGCCAGCAGCGATGAGGGGACTGGGGCCAACGTCCTGACTTTC	CASSDEGTGANVLTF
many	TRBV6-6	TRBD1	TRBJ1-2	TGTGCCAGCACCTCCAGGACAGGGGGCATCTATGGCTACACCTTC	CASTSRTGGIYGYTF
few	TRBV7-3	-	TRBJ1-2	TGTGCCAGCAGCTTAGGATTGACAGGTTTGACCTTC	CASSLGLTGLTF
many	TRBV4-2	TRBD1	TRBJ2-6	TGTGCCAGCAGCCAGGCTGGGACAGGGGGAGCTGGGGCCAACGTCCTGACTTTC	CASSQAGTGGAGANVLTF
-	TRBV5-1	-	TRBJ2-3	TGCGCCAGCAGCCGGAGTAGCATAGATACGCAGTATTTT	CASSRSSIDTQYF
-	TRBV20-1	-	TRBJ1-2	TGCAGTGCCCCGAAGGCAGGAGCTGGCTACACCTTC	CSAPKAGAGYTF
-	TRBV24-1	TRBD1	TRBJ1-5	TGTGCCACCAGGACAGGGGGCCGAGGCAATCAGCCCCAGCATTTT	CATRTGGRGNQPQHF
few	TRBV11-2	-	TRBJ2-1	TGTGCCAGCAGCTCCACTAGCAATGAGCAGTTCTTC	CASSSTSNEQFF
-	TRBV7-8	-	TRBJ2-7	TGTGCCAGCAGCACTAGGACAGCCTACGAGCAGTACTTC	CASSTRTAYEQYF
few	TRBV20-1	-	TRBJ2-3	TGCAGTGCTAGAGCTCGAGGGGCCAGGAGCACAGATACGCAGTATTTT	CSARARGARSTDTQYF
-	TRBV20-1	TRBD1	TRBJ1-6	TGCAGTGCTAAGGACAGGGGACGCGGGTCACCCCTCCACTTT	CSAKDRGRGSPLHF
-	TRBV30	-	TRBJ1-6	TGTGCCTGGATCGATGGCGCATCCTATAATTCACCCCTCCACTTT	CAWIDGASYNSPLHF
-	TRBV20-1	TRBD2	TRBJ2-7	TGCAGTGCTAGACCGGGACTAGCGGGGGACGAGCAGTACTTC	CSARPGLAGDEQYF
few	TRBV5-1	-	TRBJ1-2	TGCGCCAGCAGCTCCTCTTATCTCGGGGGCTACACCTTC	CASSSSYLGGYTF
few	TRBV3-1	-	TRBJ2-1	TGTGCCAGCAGCCACCAAGACAGGAATGAGCAGTTCTTC	CASSHQDRNEQFF
few	TRBV7-6	-	TRBJ2-1	TGTGCCAGCAGCTTAGAGGAAGAGCAGTTCTTC	CASSLEEEQFF
-	TRBV7-9	-	TRBJ2-3	TGTGCCAGCAGCCGGTTATCCTCGGATACGCAGTATTTT	CASSRLSSDTQYF
-	TRBV2	TRBD1	TRBJ1-1	TGTGCCAGCAGTTGGGACAGGACGACTGAAGCTTTCTTT	CASSWDRTTEAFF
-	TRBV30	TRBD1	TRBJ1-1	TGTGCCTGCCCCGGGACAGGGAACGCTGAAGCTTTCTTT	CACPGTGNAEAFF
many	TRBV7-8	TRBD2	TRBJ2-3	TGTGCCAGCAGCCCCGAGGCGGGGAGGGGCCGGCGGTATTTT	CASSPEAGRGRRYF
many	TRBV7-3	-	TRBJ2-1	TGTGCCAGCAGCTTATCACTCCACGCCTACAATGAGCAGTTCTTC	CASSLSLHAYNEQFF
few	TRBV7-8	-	TRBJ2-5	TGTGCCAGCAGCTGGTGGGGGGGCCGGGAGACCCAGTACTTC	CASSWWGGRETQYF
-	TRBV20-1	-	TRBJ1-2	TGCAGTGCTAGAGATCACGGGGTGGGCTATGGCTACACCTTC	CSARDHGVGYGYTF